The rows below give T cell receptor beta chains drawn from one sample of a study of metastatic and nonmetastatic thyroid tumors. MiXCR re-clonotyped the PCR reads for TCRdb. In the table there are some 25,000 clones, 13% of which are singletons. The source material was blood. The receptors derive from a female donor with papillary thyroid cancer or a benign thyroid nodule (not recorded which). Some clones in this sample may be carry-over from other donors' samples. Both conserved end residues are part of each CDR3. D genes are given only for firm matches. Only part of the rows carry a size: once, few, many, or a class if the clone is expanded.

>medium-sized|TRBJ2-3|TRBV27|TRBD2
TGTGCCAGCAGTTCCCGACTAGCGGGAGGGACAGATACGCAGTATTTT
CASSSRLAGGTDTQYF
>many|TRBJ2-7|TRBV29-1|TRBD2
TGCAGCGTTGAAGACGGGAGGAGCTACGAGCAGTACTTC
CSVEDGRSYEQYF
>.|TRBJ2-5|TRBV5-1|TRBD1
TGCGCCAGCAGCAGCGGACAGGGCTTAGAGACCCAGTACTTC
CASSSGQGLETQYF
>many|TRBJ2-5|TRBV5-1|.
TGCGCCAGCAGCCCCCGCAGTCAGGGAATTGGGACCCAGTACTTC
CASSPRSQGIGTQYF
>many|TRBJ1-1|TRBV2|TRBD1
TGTGCCAGCAGGGAAACAGGGGTCTTCAACACTGAAGCTTTCTTT
CASRETGVFNTEAFF
>many|TRBJ2-1|TRBV7-3|TRBD2
TGTGCCAGCAGCCCCGGGACTAGCGGCTACAATGAGCAGTTCTTC
CASSPGTSGYNEQFF
>.|TRBJ1-1|TRBV28|.
TGTGCCAGCAGTCCCTGGACAGTCGAGAACACTGAAGCTTTCTTT
CASSPWTVENTEAFF
>many|TRBJ2-1|TRBV11-2|.
TGTGCCAGCAGCTTACGGGACCTTTACAATGAGCAGTTCTTC
CASSLRDLYNEQFF
>few|TRBJ2-7|TRBV28|TRBD1
TGTGCCAACAGTTCTCTGACAGGGTTCACCTACGAGCAGTACTTC
CANSSLTGFTYEQYF
>.|TRBJ2-3|TRBV2|.
TGTGCCAGCAGTGGAAGCACAGATACGCAGTATTTT
CASSGSTDTQYF
>many|TRBJ2-7|TRBV25-1|TRBD1
TGTGCCAGCAGTGAATTGAAGGGGGACAGGTCGCACGAGCAGTACTTC
CASSELKGDRSHEQYF
>few|TRBJ1-3|TRBV27|.
TGTGCCAGCAGTCAACAGGGTGGTGGAAACACCATATATTTT
CASSQQGGGNTIYF
>many|TRBJ2-5|TRBV7-3|.
TGTGCCAGCAGCCCCCGCTTGTTAGAGACCCAGTACTTC
CASSPRLLETQYF
>many|TRBJ2-1|TRBV6-1|.
TGTGCCAGCAGTGAAATGGCCCAAGGTGAGCAGTTCTTC
CASSEMAQGEQFF
>many|TRBJ2-7|TRBV20-1|.
TGCAGTGCTCCCAGGGGGGGAATCGACGAGCAGTACTTC
CSAPRGGIDEQYF
>many|TRBJ1-1|TRBV7-7|.
TGTGCTAGCAGCCAACATTTAGGGGCTGAAGCTTTCTTT
CASSQHLGAEAFF
>few|TRBJ2-5|TRBV9|.
TGTGCCAGCAGCGTCCAGGGGGAGACCCAGTACTTC
CASSVQGETQYF
>.|TRBJ2-7|TRBV11-2|.
TGTGCCAGCAGCTTAGTTAGAGGGTTCGACGAGCAGTACTTC
CASSLVRGFDEQYF
>medium-sized|TRBJ2-7|TRBV2|.
TGTGCCAGCACCCAAGACTACAGCTCCTACGAGCAGTACTTC
CASTQDYSSYEQYF
>many|TRBJ2-3|TRBV24-1|TRBD1
TGTGCCACCAGTGGCTCAGACAGGGCACTGGATACGCAGTATTTT
CATSGSDRALDTQYF
>many|TRBJ2-3|TRBV11-1|TRBD2
TGTGCCAGCAGCTCGACTAGCGGGCCCCCAGATACGCAGTATTTT
CASSSTSGPPDTQYF
>few|TRBJ2-2|TRBV27|.
TGTGCCAGCACCATCGGGACTCCCTCCACCGGGGAGCTGTTTTTT
CASTIGTPSTGELFF
>many|TRBJ2-1|TRBV7-9|.
TGTGCCAGCACCAACACAGAAGAGCAGTTCTTC
CASTNTEEQFF
>.|TRBJ2-7|TRBV3-1|TRBD2
TGTGCCAGCAACCGACTAGCGGGAGACTACGAGCAGTACTTC
CASNRLAGDYEQYF
>many|TRBJ2-3|TRBV5-1|.
TGCGCCAGCAGCCCGCTAGGGGGGGGCGATACGCAGTATTTT
CASSPLGGGDTQYF
>many|TRBJ1-1|TRBV18|TRBD1
TGTGCCAGCTCGACCGGGACAGGTAATTTAGGTGAAGCTTTCTTT
CASSTGTGNLGEAFF
>many|TRBJ1-4|TRBV20-1|.
TGCAGTGCTCTCCGTGAGGTTTTGACTAATGAAAAACTGTTTTTT
CSALREVLTNEKLFF
>few|TRBJ2-7|TRBV6-2/TRBV6-3|.
TGTGCCAGCAGTTACGCGGCAGGGCGCTACGAGCAGTACTTC
CASSYAAGRYEQYF
>.|TRBJ2-1|TRBV28|TRBD2
TGTGCCAGCAGTTTAGTAGCGGGAACCTACAATGAGCAGTTCTTC
CASSLVAGTYNEQFF
>medium-sized|TRBJ2-7|TRBV6-1|TRBD2
TGTGCCAGCAGCCGAACTAGCGCGGTCTCCTACGAGCAGTACTTC
CASSRTSAVSYEQYF
>many|TRBJ2-1|TRBV10-3|.
TGTGCCACCTTAGCGAGTCCTGGGTCAGAGCAGTTCTTC
CATLASPGSEQFF
>few|TRBJ2-7|TRBV6-1|TRBD1
TGTGCCAGCAGCCCCAGGGGGACACTCGAGCAGTACTTC
CASSPRGTLEQYF
>many|TRBJ2-3|TRBV5-1|.
TGCGCCAGCAGCTTGGGGGAGCGGACTAGCACAGATACGCAGTATTTT
CASSLGERTSTDTQYF
>many|TRBJ2-5|TRBV5-4|TRBD2
TGTGCCAGCAGCAAGGTAGCGGGAGGGGGACCGGAGGAGACCCAGTACTTC
CASSKVAGGGPEETQYF
>many|TRBJ2-7|TRBV2|.
TGTGCCAGCAGTGACTGGGTCTCTACGTGGGAGTACTTC
CASSDWVSTWEYF
>.|TRBJ1-2|TRBV6-1|.
TGTGCCAGCAGGGTCTACTATGGCTACACCTTC
CASRVYYGYTF
>many|TRBJ2-5|TRBV29-1|TRBD1
TGCAGCGTTGGATGGGACAGGGGGAGGGAGACCCAGTACTTC
CSVGWDRGRETQYF
>many|TRBJ2-7|TRBV27|TRBD2
TGTGCCAGCAGTTTATCACCGGGACTAGCGATGATCCACGAGCAGTACTTC
CASSLSPGLAMIHEQYF
>medium-sized|TRBJ2-6|TRBV27|.
TGTGCCAGCAGTTTCGATGGCTCTGGGGCCAACGTCCTGACTTTC
CASSFDGSGANVLTF
>.|TRBJ1-6|TRBV11-2|TRBD1
TGTGCCAGCAGCTTCACCGCCGGGACAGTAAATTCACCCCTCCACTTT
CASSFTAGTVNSPLHF
>many|TRBJ1-4|TRBV18|.
TGTGCCAGCTCACCGGGCTTTCCAGAAAAACTGTTTTTT
CASSPGFPEKLFF
>many|TRBJ2-5|TRBV18|.
TGTGCCAGCTCACCCCCCGAAGCATGGGAGACCCAGTACTTC
CASSPPEAWETQYF
>many|TRBJ2-5|TRBV19|TRBD2
TGTGCCAGTAGTACCTATGGGGCGGGCGGGAGGCCCGAAGAGACCCAGTACTTC
CASSTYGAGGRPEETQYF
>medium-sized|TRBJ1-5|TRBV30|TRBD1
TGTGCCTGGAGTAGGGGGGGACAGTACCAGCCCCAGCATTTT
CAWSRGGQYQPQHF
>many|TRBJ1-1|TRBV7-3|TRBD1
TGTGCCAGCAGCTCGGACAGGGACACTGAAGCTTTCTTT
CASSSDRDTEAFF
>many|TRBJ1-2|TRBV5-6|TRBD1
TGTGCCAGCAGCTTGTGGGACAGGAGCTACACCTTC
CASSLWDRSYTF